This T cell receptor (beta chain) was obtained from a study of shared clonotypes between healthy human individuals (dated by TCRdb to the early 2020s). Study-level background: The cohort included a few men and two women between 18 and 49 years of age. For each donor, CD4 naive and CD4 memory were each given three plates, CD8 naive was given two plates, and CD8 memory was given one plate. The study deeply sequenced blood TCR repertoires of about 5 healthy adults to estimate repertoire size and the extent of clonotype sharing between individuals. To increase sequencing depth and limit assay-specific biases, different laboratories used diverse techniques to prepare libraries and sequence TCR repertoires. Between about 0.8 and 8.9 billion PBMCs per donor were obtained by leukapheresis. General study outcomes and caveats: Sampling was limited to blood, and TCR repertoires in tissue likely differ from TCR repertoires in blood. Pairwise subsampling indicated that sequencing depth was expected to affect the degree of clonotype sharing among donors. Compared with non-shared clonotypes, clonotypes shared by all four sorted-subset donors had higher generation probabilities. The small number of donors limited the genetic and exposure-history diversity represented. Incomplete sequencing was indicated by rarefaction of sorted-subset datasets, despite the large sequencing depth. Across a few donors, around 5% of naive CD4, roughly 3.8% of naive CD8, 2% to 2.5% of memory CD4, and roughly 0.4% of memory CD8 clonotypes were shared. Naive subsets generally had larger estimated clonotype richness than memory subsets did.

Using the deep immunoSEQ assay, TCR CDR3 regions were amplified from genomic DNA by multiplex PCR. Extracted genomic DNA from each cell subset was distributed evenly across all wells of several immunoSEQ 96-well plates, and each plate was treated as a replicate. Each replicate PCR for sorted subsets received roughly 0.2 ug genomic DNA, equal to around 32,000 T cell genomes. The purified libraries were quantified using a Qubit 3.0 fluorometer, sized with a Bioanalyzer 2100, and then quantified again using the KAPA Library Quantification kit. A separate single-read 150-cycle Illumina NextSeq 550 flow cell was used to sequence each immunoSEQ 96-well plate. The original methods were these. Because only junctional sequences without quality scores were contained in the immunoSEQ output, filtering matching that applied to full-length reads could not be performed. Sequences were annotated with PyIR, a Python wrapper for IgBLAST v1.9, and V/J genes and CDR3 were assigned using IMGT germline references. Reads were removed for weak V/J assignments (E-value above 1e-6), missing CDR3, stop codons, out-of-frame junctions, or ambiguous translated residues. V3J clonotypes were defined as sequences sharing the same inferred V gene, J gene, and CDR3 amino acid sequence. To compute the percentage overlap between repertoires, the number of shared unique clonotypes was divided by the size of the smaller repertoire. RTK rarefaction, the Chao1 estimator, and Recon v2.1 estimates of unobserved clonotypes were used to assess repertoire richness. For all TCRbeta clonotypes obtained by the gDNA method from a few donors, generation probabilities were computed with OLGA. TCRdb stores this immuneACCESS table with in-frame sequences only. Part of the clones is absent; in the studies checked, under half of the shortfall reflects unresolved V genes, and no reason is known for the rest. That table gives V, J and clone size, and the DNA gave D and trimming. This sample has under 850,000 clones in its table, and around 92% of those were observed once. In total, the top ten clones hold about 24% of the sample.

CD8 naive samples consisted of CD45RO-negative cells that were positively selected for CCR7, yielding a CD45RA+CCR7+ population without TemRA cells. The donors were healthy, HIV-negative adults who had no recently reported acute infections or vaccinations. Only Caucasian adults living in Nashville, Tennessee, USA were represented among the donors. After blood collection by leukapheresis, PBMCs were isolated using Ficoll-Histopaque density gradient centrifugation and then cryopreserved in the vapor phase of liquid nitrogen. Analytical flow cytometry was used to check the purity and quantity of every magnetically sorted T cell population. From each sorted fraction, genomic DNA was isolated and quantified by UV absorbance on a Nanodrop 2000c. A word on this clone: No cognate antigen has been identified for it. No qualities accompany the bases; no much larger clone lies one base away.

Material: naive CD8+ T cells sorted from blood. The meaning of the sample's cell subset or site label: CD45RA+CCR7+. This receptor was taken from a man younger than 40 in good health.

The DNA sequence is as follows: TGTGCCAGCAGTTTCCGGGTGAGGTACGAGCAGTACTTC. Its protein reads: CASSFRVRYEQYF. The chain uses TRBV27 and TRBJ2-7; the D gene cannot be resolved reliably. The junction shows trimming of 3 bases on V and 4 bases on J, plus 10 bases between the germline ends. The CDR1 and CDR2 encoded by the germline V gene (reference sequence) are MNHEY and SMNVEV. The CDR3 numbers 13 residues from cysteine through phenylalanine. Of all the DNA, just the CDR3 is kept, 39 bases in frame from base 1.